This T cell receptor (beta chain) was identified during a study of a mutant IDH1 vaccine in newly diagnosed glioma. Study as a whole: Most had both radiotherapy and temozolomide beforehand; others had only one. Week 35 was safety follow-up visit V12; week 47 was end-of-study visit V13.

V was cut by 5 bases and J by 2 bases, with 13 bases left in between. The CDR3 is 14 residues long. The V gene's germline CDR1 is MNHEY and CDR2 SVGAGI. Time point of the sample: week 35, safety follow-up. One vaccine dose held 300 ug of mutant IDH1 20-mer peptide and came with topical imiquimod. Patients, over weeks 1, 3, 5, 7, 11, 15, 19 and 23, received a total of eight vaccinations. Each of the donors came in with new WHO grade 3 or 4 astrocytomas that were IDH1-mutant and ATRX-lost. Data came from immunoSEQ multiplex PCR; TCRdb stores just in-frame clones and leaves some out. This sample has 43,000 or so clones; over 80% occur once, and the top ten carry about 2.4%. As concerns this clone: Its antigen is unidentified.

The sequence derives from a man aged 50 or older with glioma. The J gene is TRBJ2-7, the V gene TRBV6-5; the D gene is possibly TRBD2 (6 bases). The sequencing here drew on PBMCs, taken from a glioma patient whose treatment included an IDH1 peptide vaccine. The CDR3 DNA is TGTGCCAGCAGTCAACCGGGACTGACCTACGAGCAGTACTTC. As protein: CASSQPGLTYEQYF.